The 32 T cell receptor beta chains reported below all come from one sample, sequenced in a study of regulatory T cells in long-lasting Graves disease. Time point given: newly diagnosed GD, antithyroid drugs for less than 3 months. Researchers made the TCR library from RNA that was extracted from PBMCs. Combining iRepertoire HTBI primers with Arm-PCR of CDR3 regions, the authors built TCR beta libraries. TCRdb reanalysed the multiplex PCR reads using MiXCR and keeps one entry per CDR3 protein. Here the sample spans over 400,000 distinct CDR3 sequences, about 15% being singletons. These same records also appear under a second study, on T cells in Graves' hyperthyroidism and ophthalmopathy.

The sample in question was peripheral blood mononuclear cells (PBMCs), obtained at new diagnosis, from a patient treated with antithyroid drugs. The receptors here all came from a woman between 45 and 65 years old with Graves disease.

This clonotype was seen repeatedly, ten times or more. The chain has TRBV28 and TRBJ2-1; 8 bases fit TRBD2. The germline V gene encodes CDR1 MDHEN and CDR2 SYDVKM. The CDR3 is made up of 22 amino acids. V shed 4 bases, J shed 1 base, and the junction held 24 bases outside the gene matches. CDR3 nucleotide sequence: TGTGCCAGCAGTTCTCAACGGTCGGTCTTACGATTTAGCGGGATTTCCTACAATGAGCAGTTCTTC. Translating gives CASSSQRSVLRFSGISYNEQFF.

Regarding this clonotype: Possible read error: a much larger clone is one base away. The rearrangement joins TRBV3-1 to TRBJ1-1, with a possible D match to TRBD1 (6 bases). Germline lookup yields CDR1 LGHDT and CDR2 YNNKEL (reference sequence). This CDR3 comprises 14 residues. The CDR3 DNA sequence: TGTGGCAGCAGCCAGGGAACAGGGAGCACTGAAGCTTTCTTT. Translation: CGSSQGTGSTEAFF.

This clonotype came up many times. CDR3 protein: CASSPGPRGYIQYF. The CDR3 coding sequence is TGCGCCAGCAGCCCTGGCCCCAGGGGCTACATTCAGTACTTC. The chain uses TRBV5-1 and TRBJ2-4; perhaps TRBD1 as D (6 bases). Germline V gives CDR1 SGHRS, CDR2 YFSETQ. CDR3 length equals 14 residues. Trimming stripped 4 bases from V and 8 bases from J, with 16 bases between.

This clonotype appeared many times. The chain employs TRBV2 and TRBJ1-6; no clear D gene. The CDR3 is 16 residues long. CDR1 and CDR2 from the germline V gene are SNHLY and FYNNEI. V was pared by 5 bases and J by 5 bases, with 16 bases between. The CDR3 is CASSKQSSENNSPLHF. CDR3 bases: TGTGCCAGCAGTAAACAGTCGTCGGAGAATAATTCACCCCTCCACTTT.

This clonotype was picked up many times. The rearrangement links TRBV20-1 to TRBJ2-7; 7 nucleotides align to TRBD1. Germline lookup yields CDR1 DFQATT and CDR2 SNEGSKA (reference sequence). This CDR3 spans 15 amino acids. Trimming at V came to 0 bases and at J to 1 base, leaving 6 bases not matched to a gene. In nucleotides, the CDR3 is TGCAGTGCTAGAGATCGAGGGACAGCGTCCTACGAGCAGTACTTC. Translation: CSARDRGTASYEQYF.

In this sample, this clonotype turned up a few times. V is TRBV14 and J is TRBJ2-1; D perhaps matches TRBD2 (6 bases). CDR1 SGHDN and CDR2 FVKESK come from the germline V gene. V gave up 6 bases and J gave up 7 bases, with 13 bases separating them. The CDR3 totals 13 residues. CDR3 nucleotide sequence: TGTGCCAGCAGGACTAGATGGGCGAATGAGCAGTTCTTC. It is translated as CASRTRWANEQFF.

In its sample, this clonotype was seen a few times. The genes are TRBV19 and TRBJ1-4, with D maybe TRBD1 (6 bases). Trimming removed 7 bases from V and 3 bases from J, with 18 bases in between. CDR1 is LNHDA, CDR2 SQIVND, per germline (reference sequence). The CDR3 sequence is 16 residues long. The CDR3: CASTPASRGANEKLFF. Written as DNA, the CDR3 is TGTGCCAGTACCCCTGCTAGCAGGGGAGCTAATGAAAAACTGTTTTTT.

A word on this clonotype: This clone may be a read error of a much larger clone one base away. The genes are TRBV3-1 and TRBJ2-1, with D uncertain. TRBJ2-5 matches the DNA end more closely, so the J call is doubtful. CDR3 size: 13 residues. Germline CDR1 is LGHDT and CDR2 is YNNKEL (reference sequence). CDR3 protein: CASSQGPPETQYF. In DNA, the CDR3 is TGTGCCAGCAGCCAAGGCCCGCCAGAGACCCAGTACTTC.

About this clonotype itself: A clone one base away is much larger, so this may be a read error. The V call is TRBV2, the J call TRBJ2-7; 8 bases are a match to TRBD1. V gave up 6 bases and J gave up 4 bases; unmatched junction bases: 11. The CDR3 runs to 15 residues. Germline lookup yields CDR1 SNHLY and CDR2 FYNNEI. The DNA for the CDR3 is TGTGCCAGCAGGGCAGGACAGGGAATGGCGTACGAGCAGTACTTC. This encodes CASRAGQGMAYEQYF.

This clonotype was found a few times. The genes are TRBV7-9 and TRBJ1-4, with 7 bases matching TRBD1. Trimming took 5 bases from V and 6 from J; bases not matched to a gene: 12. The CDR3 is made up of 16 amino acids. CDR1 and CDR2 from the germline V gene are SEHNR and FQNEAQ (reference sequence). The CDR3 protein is CASSNRQGYRDEKLFF. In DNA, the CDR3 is TGTGCCAGCAGCAACAGACAGGGATATCGTGATGAAAAACTGTTTTTT.

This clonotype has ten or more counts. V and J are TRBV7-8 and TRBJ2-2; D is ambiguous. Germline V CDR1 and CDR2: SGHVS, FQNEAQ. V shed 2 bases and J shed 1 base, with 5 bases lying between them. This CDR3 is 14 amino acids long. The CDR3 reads CASSLPLNTGELFF. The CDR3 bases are TGTGCCAGCAGCTTACCCTTGAACACCGGGGAGCTGTTTTTT. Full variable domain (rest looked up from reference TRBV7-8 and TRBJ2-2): GAGVSQSPRYKVAKRGQDVALRCDPISGHVSLFWYQQALGQGPEFLTYFQNEAQLDKSGLPSDRFFAERPEGSVSTLKIQRTQQEDSAVYLCASSLPLNTGELFFGEGSRLTVL.

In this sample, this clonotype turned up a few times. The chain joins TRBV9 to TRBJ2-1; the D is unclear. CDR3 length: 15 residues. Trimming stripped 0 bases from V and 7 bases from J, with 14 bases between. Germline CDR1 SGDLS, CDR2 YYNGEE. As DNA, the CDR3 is TGTGCCAGCAGCGTAGCGGGCTCCTGGGTGAATGAGCAGTTCTTC. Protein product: CASSVAGSWVNEQFF.

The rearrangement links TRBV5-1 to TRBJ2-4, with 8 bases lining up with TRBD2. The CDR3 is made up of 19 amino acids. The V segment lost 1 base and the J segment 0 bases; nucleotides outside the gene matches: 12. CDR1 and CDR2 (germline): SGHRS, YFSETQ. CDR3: CASSLRPPTGGVAKNIQYF. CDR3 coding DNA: TGCGCCAGCAGCTTGAGGCCCCCCACGGGGGGGGTAGCCAAAAACATTCAGTACTTC.

The CDR3 bases are TGTGCCAGCAGCCTCGTCAGACAGGGGGCTAGCGGCACTGAAGCTTTCTTT. Protein sequence: CASSLVRQGASGTEAFF. This chain connects TRBV3-1 to TRBJ1-1, with 10 bases that match TRBD1. The CDR3 is 17 residues long. CDR1 is LGHDT, CDR2 YNNKEL, per germline (reference sequence). V shed 4 bases, J shed 4 bases, and the junction held 12 bases outside the gene matches.

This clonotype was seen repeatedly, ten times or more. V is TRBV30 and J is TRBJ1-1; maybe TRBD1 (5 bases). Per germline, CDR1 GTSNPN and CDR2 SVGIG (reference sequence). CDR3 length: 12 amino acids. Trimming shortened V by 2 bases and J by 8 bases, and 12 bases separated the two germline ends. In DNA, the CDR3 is TGTGCCTGGAGTAACACAGGCAAAGAAGCTTTCTTT. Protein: CAWSNTGKEAFF.

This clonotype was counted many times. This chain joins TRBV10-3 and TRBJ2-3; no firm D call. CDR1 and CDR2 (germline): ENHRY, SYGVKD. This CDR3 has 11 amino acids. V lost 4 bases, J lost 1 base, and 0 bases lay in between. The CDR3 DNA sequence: TGTGCCATCAGTGGCACAGATACGCAGTATTTT. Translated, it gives CAISGTDTQYF.

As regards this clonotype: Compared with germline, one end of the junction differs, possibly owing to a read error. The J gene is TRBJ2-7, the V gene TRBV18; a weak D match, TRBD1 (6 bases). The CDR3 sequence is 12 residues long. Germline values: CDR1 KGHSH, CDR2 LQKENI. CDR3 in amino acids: CAGSPDRYEQYF. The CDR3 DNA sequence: TGTGCCGGCTCACCGGACAGATACGAGCAGTACTTC.

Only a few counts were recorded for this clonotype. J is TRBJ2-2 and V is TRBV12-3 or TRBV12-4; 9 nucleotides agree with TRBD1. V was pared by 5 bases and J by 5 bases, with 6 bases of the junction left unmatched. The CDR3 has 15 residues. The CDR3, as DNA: TGTGCCAGCAGTACACAGGGGGCTATGACCGGGGAGCTGTTTTTT. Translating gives CASSTQGAMTGELFF.

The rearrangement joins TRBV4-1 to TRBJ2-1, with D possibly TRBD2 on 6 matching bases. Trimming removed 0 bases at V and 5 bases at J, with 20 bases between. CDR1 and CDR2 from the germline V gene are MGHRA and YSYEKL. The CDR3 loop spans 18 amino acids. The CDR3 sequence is CASSQEGRLTGDNNEQFF. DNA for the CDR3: TGCGCCAGCAGCCAAGAGGGCCGTCTTACGGGAGACAACAATGAGCAGTTCTTC.

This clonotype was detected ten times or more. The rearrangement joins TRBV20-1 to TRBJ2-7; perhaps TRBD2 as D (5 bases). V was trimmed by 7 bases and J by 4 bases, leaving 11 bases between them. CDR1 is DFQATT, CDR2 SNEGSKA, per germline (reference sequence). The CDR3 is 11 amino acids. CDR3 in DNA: TGCAGTGTATGGGGAGCGTACGAGCAGTACTTC. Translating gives CSVWGAYEQYF.

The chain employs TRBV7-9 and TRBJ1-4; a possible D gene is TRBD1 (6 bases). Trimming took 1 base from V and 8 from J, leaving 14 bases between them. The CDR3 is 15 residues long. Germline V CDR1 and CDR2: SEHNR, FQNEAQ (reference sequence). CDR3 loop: CASSLVAGEDEKLFF. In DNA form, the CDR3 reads TGTGCCAGCAGCTTAGTGGCAGGGGAGGACGAAAAACTGTTTTTT. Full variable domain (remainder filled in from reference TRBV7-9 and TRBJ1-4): DTGVSQNPRHKITKRGQNVTFRCDPISEHNRLYWYRQTLGQGPEFLTYFQNEAQLEKSRLLSDRFSAERPKGSFSTLEIQRTEQGDSAMYLCASSLVAGEDEKLFFGSGTQLSVL.

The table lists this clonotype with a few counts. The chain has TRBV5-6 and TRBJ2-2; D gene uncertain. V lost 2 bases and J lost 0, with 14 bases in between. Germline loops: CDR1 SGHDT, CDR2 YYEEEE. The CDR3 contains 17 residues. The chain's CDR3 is CASSFTGLGANTGELFF. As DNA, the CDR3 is TGTGCCAGCAGCTTCACCGGGTTAGGTGCGAACACCGGGGAGCTGTTTTTT.

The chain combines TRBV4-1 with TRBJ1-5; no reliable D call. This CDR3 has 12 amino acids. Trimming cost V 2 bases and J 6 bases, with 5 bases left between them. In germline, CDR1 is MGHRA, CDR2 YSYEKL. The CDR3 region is CASSQYGQPQHF. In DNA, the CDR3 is TGCGCCAGCAGCCAATATGGTCAGCCCCAGCATTTT.

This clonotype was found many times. In DNA form, the CDR3 reads TGTGCCAGCAGTCCCATCGGGCGTCTAGGAAGGACAGATACGCAGTATTTT. Protein: CASSPIGRLGRTDTQYF. The chain couples TRBV7-3 to TRBJ2-3; D unresolved. Per the germline V gene, CDR1 is SGHTA and CDR2 is FQGTGA. Trimming cost V 6 bases and J 3 bases, with 22 bases left between them. The CDR3 contains 17 residues.

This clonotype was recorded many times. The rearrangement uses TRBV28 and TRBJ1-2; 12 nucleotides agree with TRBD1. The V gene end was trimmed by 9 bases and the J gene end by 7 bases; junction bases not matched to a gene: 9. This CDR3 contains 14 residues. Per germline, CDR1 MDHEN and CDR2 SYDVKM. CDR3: CASVPGQGAVGYTF. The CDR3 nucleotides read TGTGCCAGTGTCCCGGGACAGGGGGCGGTTGGCTACACCTTC.

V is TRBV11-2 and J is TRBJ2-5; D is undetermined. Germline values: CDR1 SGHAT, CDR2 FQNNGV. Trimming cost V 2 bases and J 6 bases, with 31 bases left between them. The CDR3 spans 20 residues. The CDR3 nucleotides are TGTGCCAGCAGCTTAAATTTTGTCGGAATGTCCAGTCCGAACAGACAGACCCAGTACTTC. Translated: CASSLNFVGMSSPNRQTQYF.

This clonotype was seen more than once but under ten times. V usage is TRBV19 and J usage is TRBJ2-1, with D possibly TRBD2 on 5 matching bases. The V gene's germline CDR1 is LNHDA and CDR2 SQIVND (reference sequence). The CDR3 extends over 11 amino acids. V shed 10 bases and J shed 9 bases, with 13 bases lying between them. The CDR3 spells CATLQGGEQFF. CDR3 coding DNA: TGTGCCACCCTACAAGGAGGTGAGCAGTTCTTC.

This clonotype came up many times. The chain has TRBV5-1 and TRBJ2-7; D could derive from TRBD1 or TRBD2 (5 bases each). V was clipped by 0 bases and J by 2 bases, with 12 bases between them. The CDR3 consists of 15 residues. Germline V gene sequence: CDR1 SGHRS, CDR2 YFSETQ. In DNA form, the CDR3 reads TGCGCCAGCAGCTTGGCCGGGACCGAAACCTACGAGCAGTACTTC. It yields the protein CASSLAGTETYEQYF.

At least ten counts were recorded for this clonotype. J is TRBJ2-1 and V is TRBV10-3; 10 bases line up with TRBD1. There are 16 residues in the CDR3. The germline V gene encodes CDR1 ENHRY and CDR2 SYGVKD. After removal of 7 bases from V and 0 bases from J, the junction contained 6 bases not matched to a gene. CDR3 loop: CAIKPGQGSSYNEQFF. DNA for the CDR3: TGTGCCATCAAACCGGGACAGGGGAGCTCCTACAATGAGCAGTTCTTC.

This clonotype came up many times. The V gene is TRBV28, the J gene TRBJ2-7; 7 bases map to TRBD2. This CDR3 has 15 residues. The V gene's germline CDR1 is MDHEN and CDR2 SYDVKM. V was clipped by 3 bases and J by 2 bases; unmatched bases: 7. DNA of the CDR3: TGTGCCAGCAGTTTCAGCCTAGCGGTGACCTACGAGCAGTACTTC. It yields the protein CASSFSLAVTYEQYF.

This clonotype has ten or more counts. CDR3 in amino acids: CASSVSGNTYEQYF. The CDR3 DNA is TGTGCCAGCAGTGTGAGCGGGAATACCTACGAGCAGTACTTC. The chain joins TRBV6-1 to TRBJ2-7, with 7 bases aligning to TRBD2. Germline lookup yields CDR1 MNHNS and CDR2 SASEGT. V shed 4 bases and J 2 bases; nucleotides not matched to a gene: 5. The CDR3 is made up of 14 amino acids.

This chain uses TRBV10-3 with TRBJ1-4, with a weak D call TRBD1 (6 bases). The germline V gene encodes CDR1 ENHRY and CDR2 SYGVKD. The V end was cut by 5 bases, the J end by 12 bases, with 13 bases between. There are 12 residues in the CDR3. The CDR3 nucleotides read TGTGCCATCAGTACGAACAGGGAGGAACTGTTTTTT. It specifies CAISTNREELFF.